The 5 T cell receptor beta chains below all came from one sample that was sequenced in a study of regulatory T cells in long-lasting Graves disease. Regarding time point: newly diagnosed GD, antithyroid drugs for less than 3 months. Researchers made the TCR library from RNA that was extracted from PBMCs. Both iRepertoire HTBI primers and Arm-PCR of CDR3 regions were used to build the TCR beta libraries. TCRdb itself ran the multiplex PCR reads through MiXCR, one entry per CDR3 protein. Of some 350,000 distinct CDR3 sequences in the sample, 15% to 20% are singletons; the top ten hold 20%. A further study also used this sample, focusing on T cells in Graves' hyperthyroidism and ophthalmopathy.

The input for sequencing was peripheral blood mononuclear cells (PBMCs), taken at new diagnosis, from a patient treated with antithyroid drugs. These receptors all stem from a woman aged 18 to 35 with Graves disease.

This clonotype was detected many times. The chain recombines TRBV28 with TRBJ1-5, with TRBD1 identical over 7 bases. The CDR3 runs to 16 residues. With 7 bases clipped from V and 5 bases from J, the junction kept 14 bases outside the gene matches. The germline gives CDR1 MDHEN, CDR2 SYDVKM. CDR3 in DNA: TGTGCCAGCACCACGAGAAGGGGGGACAGCTATCAGCCCCAGCATTTT. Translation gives CASTTRRGDSYQPQHF. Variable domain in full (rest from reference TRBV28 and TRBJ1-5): DVKVTQSSRYLVKRTGEKVFLECVQDMDHENMFWYRQDPGLGLRLIYFSYDVKMKEKGDIPEGYSVSREKKERFSLILESASTNQTSMYLCASTTRRGDSYQPQHFGDGTRLSIL.

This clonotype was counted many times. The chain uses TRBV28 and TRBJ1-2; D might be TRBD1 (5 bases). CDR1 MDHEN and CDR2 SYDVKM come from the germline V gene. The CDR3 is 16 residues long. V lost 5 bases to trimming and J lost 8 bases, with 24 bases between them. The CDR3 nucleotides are TGTGCCAGCAGTGCTCCGGGGGACGAGGGACGTTTCGGCTACACCTTC. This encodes CASSAPGDEGRFGYTF.

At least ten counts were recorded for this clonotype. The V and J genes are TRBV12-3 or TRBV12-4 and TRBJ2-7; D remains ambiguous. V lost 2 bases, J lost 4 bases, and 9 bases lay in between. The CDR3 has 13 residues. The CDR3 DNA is TGTGCCAGCAGTTTATCATTGGGGTACGAGCAGTACTTC. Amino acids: CASSLSLGYEQYF.

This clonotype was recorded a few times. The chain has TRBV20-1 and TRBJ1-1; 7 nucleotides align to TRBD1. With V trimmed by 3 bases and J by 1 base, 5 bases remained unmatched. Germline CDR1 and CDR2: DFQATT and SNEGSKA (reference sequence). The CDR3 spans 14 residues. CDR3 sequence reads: CSARVGTANTEAFF. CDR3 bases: TGCAGTGCTAGGGTTGGGACAGCGAACACTGAAGCTTTCTTT.

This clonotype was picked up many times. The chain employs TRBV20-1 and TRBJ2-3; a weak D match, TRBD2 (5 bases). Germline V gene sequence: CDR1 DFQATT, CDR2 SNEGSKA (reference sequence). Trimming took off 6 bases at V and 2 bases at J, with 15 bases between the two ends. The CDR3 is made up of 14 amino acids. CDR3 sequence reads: CSAPGRANTDTQYF. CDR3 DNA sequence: TGCAGTGCCCCTGGGCGGGCGAACACAGATACGCAGTATTTT.